This T cell receptor (beta chain) originates from a study of T cell repertoires in cytomegalovirus infection. Overall study: From public TCR beta signatures came an indication of both CMV infection and matching HLA type. Overall study results and limits: The ex vivo response showed dominance by HLA-C-restricted CMV-specific TCR beta clonotypes.

TCRdb called the reads again in MiXCR, with one record for every CDR3 protein. The table shows roughly 500,000 distinct CDR3 sequences, with roughly a third occurring only once. CDR1 SGHTA and CDR2 FQGNSA come from the germline V gene. Trimming stripped 1 base from V and 3 bases from J, with 5 bases between. CDR3 length equals 13 residues. This clonotype was counted between two and nine times. Its antigen is unknown. The sequence derives from a human donor in good health (CMV status not recorded). Some clones in this sample may be carry-over from other donors' samples. The source was cultured PBMCs, collected from culture after CMV antigen stimulation. The J gene is TRBJ2-3, the V gene TRBV7-2; no clear D gene. CDR3 nucleotides: TGTGCCAGCAGCTTAGAAGATACAGATACGCAGTATTTT. As protein: CASSLEDTDTQYF.